This T cell receptor beta chain appears in the sequencing data of a study of technical replicates of blood from a few donors. Here immunoSEQ multiplex PCR was the method, and the copy in TCRdb shows in-frame clones only, minus some. Of 70,000 or so clones in the sample, 75% to 95% were seen once. Germline V lookup: CDR1 LNHDA, CDR2 SQIVND (reference sequence). Losses at the gene ends were 5 bases for V and 7 bases for J; bases not matched to a gene: 7. This CDR3 region has 14 residues. Source material: T cells isolated from PBMCs. The chain couples TRBV19 to TRBJ2-2; 7 bases are a match to TRBD1. This TCR was sampled from a human donor in good health. Some clones in this sample may be carry-over from other donors' samples. CDR3 in amino acids: CASSLRTGRGELFF. The CDR3 DNA reads TGTGCCAGTAGTTTGCGGACAGGACGCGGGGAGCTGTTTTTT. The full variable domain, its missing parts supplied by reference TRBV19 and TRBJ2-2, is DGGITQSPKYLFRKEGQNVTLSCEQNLNHDAMYWYRQDPGQGLRLIYYSQIVNDFQKGDIAEGYSVSREKKESFPLTVTSAQKNPTAFYLCASSLRTGRGELFFGEGSRLTVL.